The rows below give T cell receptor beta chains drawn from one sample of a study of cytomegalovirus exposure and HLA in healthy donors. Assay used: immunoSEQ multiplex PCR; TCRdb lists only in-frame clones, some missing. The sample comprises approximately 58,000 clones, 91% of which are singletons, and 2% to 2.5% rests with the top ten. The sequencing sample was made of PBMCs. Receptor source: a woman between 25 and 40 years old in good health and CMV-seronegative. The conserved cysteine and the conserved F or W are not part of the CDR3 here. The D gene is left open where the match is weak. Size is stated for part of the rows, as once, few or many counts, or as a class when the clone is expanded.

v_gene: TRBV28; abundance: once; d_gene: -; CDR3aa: ASSLVAGSNNNEQF
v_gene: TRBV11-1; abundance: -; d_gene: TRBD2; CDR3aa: ASSRGEREGQETQY
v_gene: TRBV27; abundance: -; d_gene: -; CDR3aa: ASSLVPGGGITEAF
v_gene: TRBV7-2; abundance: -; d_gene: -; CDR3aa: ASSLQGGHTGELF
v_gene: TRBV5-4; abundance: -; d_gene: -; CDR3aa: ASSLGTLFTEAF
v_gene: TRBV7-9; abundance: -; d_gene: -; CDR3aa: ASSLSGPSGYGYT
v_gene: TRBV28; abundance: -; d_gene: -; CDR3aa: ASSLQTLSTAQY
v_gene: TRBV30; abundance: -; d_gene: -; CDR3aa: AWAYEQGLLEKLF
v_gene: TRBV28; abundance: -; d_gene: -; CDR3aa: ASRPRWRGPRGTQY
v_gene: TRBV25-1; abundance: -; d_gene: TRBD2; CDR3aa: ASSGSGGGLQF
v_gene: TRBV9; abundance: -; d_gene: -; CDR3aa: ASSVDGSNQPQH
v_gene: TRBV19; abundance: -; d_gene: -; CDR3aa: ASSGQGIGELF
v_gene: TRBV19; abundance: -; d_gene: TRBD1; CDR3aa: ASTGTGNPYEQY
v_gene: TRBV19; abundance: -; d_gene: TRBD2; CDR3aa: ASSLRFAASGSGETQY
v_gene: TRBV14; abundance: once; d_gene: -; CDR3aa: ASSLDMSSYEQY
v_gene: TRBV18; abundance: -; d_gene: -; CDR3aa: ASSPPITNGTHSTDTQY
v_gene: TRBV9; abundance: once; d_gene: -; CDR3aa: ASSVGYGAAF
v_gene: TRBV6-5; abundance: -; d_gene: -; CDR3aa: ASSNRPDSNYGYT